These T cell receptor beta chains were read from a single sample in a study of OX40 agonist ivuxolimab in advanced cancers. Measured with immunoSEQ multiplex PCR; TCRdb has only the in-frame clones, and not every one. This table has 73,000 or so clones, about 88% appearing once. This specimen was CD4+ or CD8+ T cells sorted from blood, taken in a trial of the OX40 agonist ivuxolimab. Source of these receptors: an adult with an advanced solid tumor such as melanoma, head and neck, liver or kidney cancer. The CDR3 runs from the conserved cysteine through the conserved F or W. D genes are given only for firm matches. The size entry is marked missing in some rows and otherwise reads once, few, many or a size class.

length: 15
V: TRBV7-9
size: .
D: .
J: TRBJ1-1
CDR3: CASSLSAGKNTEAFF
DNA: TGTGCCAGCAGCTTATCGGCGGGAAAGAACACTGAAGCTTTCTTT

length: 14
V: TRBV29-1
size: .
D: .
J: TRBJ2-7
CDR3: CSGGLRQPSHEQYF
DNA: TGCAGCGGGGGTTTAAGACAACCAAGTCACGAGCAGTACTTC

length: 17
V: TRBV6-1
size: .
D: .
J: TRBJ2-3
CDR3: CASSEGSGGGGEDTQYF
DNA: TGTGCCAGCAGTGAAGGAAGTGGTGGAGGGGGCGAAGATACGCAGTATTTT

length: 11
V: TRBV10-3
size: .
D: .
J: TRBJ2-1
CDR3: CAISESGWQFF
DNA: TGTGCCATCAGTGAGTCGGGGTGGCAGTTCTTC

length: 14
V: TRBV10-3
size: .
D: TRBD1
J: TRBJ2-3
CDR3: CAIRDGTVTDTQYF
DNA: TGTGCCATCAGGGATGGGACAGTCACAGATACGCAGTATTTT

length: 15
V: TRBV5-4
size: .
D: TRBD2
J: TRBJ2-3
CDR3: CASSLYSGVINTQYF
DNA: TGTGCCAGCAGCTTGTATAGCGGGGTCATAAATACGCAGTATTTT

length: 16
V: TRBV18
size: .
D: .
J: TRBJ2-7
CDR3: CASSLTAPPTVYEQYF
DNA: TGTGCCAGCTCACTGACAGCCCCTCCCACTGTATACGAGCAGTACTTC

length: 15
V: TRBV7-9
size: once
D: .
J: TRBJ2-3
CDR3: CASSPSGEFGDTQYF
DNA: TGTGCCAGCAGTCCCTCAGGGGAATTTGGAGATACGCAGTATTTT

length: 15
V: TRBV6-1
size: .
D: .
J: TRBJ2-1
CDR3: CASSEMGSSYNEQFF
DNA: TGTGCCAGCAGTGAAATGGGGAGCTCCTACAATGAGCAGTTCTTC

length: 13
V: TRBV18
size: .
D: .
J: TRBJ2-7
CDR3: CASSPPSSLEQYF
DNA: TGTGCCAGCTCACCACCATCCTCACTCGAGCAGTACTTC

length: 15
V: TRBV10-3
size: .
D: .
J: TRBJ2-1
CDR3: CAIRDREGAYNEQFF
DNA: TGTGCCATCAGAGACAGGGAGGGGGCCTACAATGAGCAGTTCTTC

length: 16
V: TRBV5-1
size: .
D: TRBD1
J: TRBJ2-4
CDR3: CASSFGQGLAKNIQYF
DNA: TGCGCCAGCAGCTTCGGACAGGGTCTAGCCAAAAACATTCAGTACTTC

length: 14
V: TRBV5-1
size: .
D: .
J: TRBJ1-1
CDR3: CASSLAAGNTEAFF
DNA: TGCGCCAGCAGCTTGGCCGCAGGTAACACTGAAGCTTTCTTT

length: 15
V: TRBV5-6
size: .
D: TRBD1
J: TRBJ1-5
CDR3: CASSQDRGRAQPQHF
DNA: TGTGCCAGCAGCCAGGACAGGGGGCGCGCTCAGCCCCAGCATTTT

length: 16
V: TRBV19
size: .
D: .
J: TRBJ1-1
CDR3: CASSIQRDISITEAFF
DNA: TGTGCCAGTAGTATTCAACGGGACATTTCGATCACTGAAGCTTTCTTT

length: 10
V: TRBV6-7
size: .
D: .
J: TRBJ2-5
CDR3: CARRGETQYF
DNA: TGTGCCAGACGGGGCGAGACCCAGTACTTC

length: 15
V: TRBV4-1
size: few
D: TRBD1
J: TRBJ2-7
CDR3: CASSQDVTGLYEQYF
DNA: TGCGCCAGCAGCCAAGACGTGACAGGGTTGTACGAGCAGTACTTC

length: 14
V: TRBV5-1
size: .
D: TRBD1
J: TRBJ1-1
CDR3: CASSMGQGGTEAFF
DNA: TGCGCCAGCAGCATGGGACAGGGCGGAACTGAAGCTTTCTTT

length: 15
V: TRBV11-2
size: .
D: TRBD1
J: TRBJ2-7
CDR3: CASSSPDRASYEQYF
DNA: TGTGCCAGCAGCTCGCCGGACAGGGCATCCTACGAGCAGTACTTC

length: 14
V: TRBV19
size: .
D: .
J: TRBJ2-5
CDR3: CASSVGPQKETQYF
DNA: TGTGCCAGTAGTGTGGGACCGCAAAAAGAGACCCAGTACTTC

length: 13
V: TRBV6-6
size: .
D: .
J: TRBJ2-7
CDR3: CASSSGRNYEQYF
DNA: TGTGCCAGCAGCTCGGGACGGAACTACGAGCAGTACTTC

length: 16
V: TRBV5-1
size: .
D: TRBD1
J: TRBJ2-1
CDR3: CASSSSGTGGSGEQFF
DNA: TGCGCCAGCAGCTCTTCCGGGACAGGGGGCTCTGGTGAGCAGTTCTTC

length: 14
V: TRBV2
size: .
D: .
J: TRBJ2-2
CDR3: CASMFGRNTGELFF
DNA: TGTGCCAGCATGTTCGGGAGGAACACCGGGGAGCTGTTTTTT

length: 14
V: TRBV7-3
size: .
D: .
J: TRBJ2-5
CDR3: CASSLESGGKTQYF
DNA: TGTGCCAGCAGCTTAGAGTCGGGGGGCAAGACCCAGTACTTC

length: 14
V: TRBV4-2
size: .
D: .
J: TRBJ1-1
CDR3: CASSPLIGGTEAFF
DNA: TGTGCCAGCAGCCCACTTATTGGGGGAACTGAAGCTTTCTTT

length: 12
V: TRBV5-1
size: .
D: .
J: TRBJ2-3
CDR3: CASSRITDTQYF
DNA: TGCGCCAGCAGCCGGATCACAGATACGCAGTATTTT

length: 15
V: TRBV11-3
size: .
D: .
J: TRBJ2-2
CDR3: CASSPEVANTGELFF
DNA: TGTGCCAGCAGTCCAGAGGTCGCGAACACCGGGGAGCTGTTTTTT